Each of the 8 T cell receptor beta chains below was sequenced from the same sample in a study of early T cells in non-severe SARS-CoV-2 infection (dated by TCRdb to about 2021). Receptor libraries were prepared by 5' RACE. The run used a NextSeq 500. Clones were called with MiXCR by TCRdb after fastp trimmed the public reads at Q25, and only in-frame beta chains were retained. Records with the same CDR3 protein are collapsed into one entry carrying the most frequent genes and DNA. Recorded for this sample are fewer than 75,000 distinct CDR3 sequences; around 20% of them occurred a single time. Clones ranked in the top ten supply roughly 10% of the sample. The sequenced sample was whole blood, obtained at baseline. Every receptor here comes from an adult who was a healthcare worker with PCR-confirmed SARS-CoV-2 infection or an uninfected control (not recorded which).

The chain recombines TRBV7-2 with TRBJ2-1; 8 bases are shared with TRBD1. This CDR3 comprises 15 residues. V lost 5 bases, J lost 7 bases, and 10 bases stayed unmatched. Germline CDR1 and CDR2: SGHTA and FQGNSA. CDR3 residues: CASSNTPDRANEQFF. The CDR3 DNA follows: TGTGCCAGCAGCAATACCCCGGACAGGGCTAATGAGCAGTTCTTC.

This clonotype turned up a few times. The chain has TRBV11-2 and TRBJ1-6; no reliable D call. This CDR3 has 14 amino acids. With 5 bases removed from V and 0 bases from J, the gap between germline ends came to 5 bases. CDR1 is SGHAT, CDR2 FQNNGV, per germline. CDR3 sequence (DNA): TGTGCCAGCAGCCGAAGCTCCTATAATTCACCCCTCCACTTT. Encoded protein: CASSRSSYNSPLHF.

This clonotype was recorded a few times. The CDR3 here is CASSRDLLDGYTF. The CDR3 DNA sequence: TGTGCCAGCAGCCGGGACCTCCTGGATGGCTACACCTTC. This chain connects TRBV6-5 to TRBJ1-2; perhaps TRBD1 as D (5 bases). V was trimmed by 6 bases and J by 6 bases, leaving 14 bases between them. The CDR3 is 13 residues long. Germline lookup yields CDR1 MNHEY and CDR2 SVGAGI.

The chain has TRBV4-3 and TRBJ2-1, with D tentatively TRBD1 (6 bases). In germline, CDR1 is LGHNA, CDR2 YSLEER. Trimming shortened V by 3 bases and J by 8 bases, and 17 bases separated the two germline ends. This CDR3 has 15 residues. This chain's CDR3 is CASSHSYSSGDEQFF. CDR3 in DNA: TGCGCCAGCAGCCACTCTTACTCATCAGGGGATGAGCAGTTCTTC.

This clonotype was seen a handful of times. At one end, the junction sequence differs from germline, possibly due to a read error. The chain carries TRBV14 and TRBJ1-1; D unclear. Per germline, CDR1 SGHDN and CDR2 FVKESK. The CDR3 consists of 17 residues. CDR3 bases: TGTGCCAGCAGCCAAGATCTTGGCAGACAATCGAACACTGAAGTTTTCTTT. Protein sequence: CASSQDLGRQSNTEVFF.

This clonotype was detected only a few times. V is TRBV10-3 and J is TRBJ2-7; TRBD2 matches 7 bases. Trimming removed 10 bases from V and 1 base from J; junction bases left unmatched: 10. Germline lookup yields CDR1 ENHRY and CDR2 SYGVKD. This CDR3 has 14 amino acids. The CDR3 is CATLPSGNSYEQYF. The CDR3 DNA follows: TGTGCCACCCTTCCTAGCGGTAATTCCTACGAGCAGTACTTC.

This clonotype was picked up a small number of times. The chain joins TRBV7-2 to TRBJ2-7; D ambiguous. V lost 5 bases and J lost 6, with 8 bases in between. The CDR3 has 11 amino acids. Germline CDR1 is SGHTA and CDR2 is FQGNSA. CDR3 region: CASSQSREQYF. In DNA, the CDR3 is TGTGCCAGCAGCCAAAGTCGCGAGCAGTACTTC.

A remark on this clonotype: The junction departs from germline at one end; a sequencing error may be responsible. The V gene is TRBV6-2 or TRBV6-3, the J gene TRBJ1-3; TRBD1 matches 7 bases. In germline, CDR1 is MNHEY, CDR2 SVGEGT. This CDR3 has 14 amino acids. The CDR3: CASSYPDRRFHRYF. CDR3 in DNA: TGTGCCAGCAGTTACCCGGACAGGCGATTTCACAGATACTTT.